The 10 T cell receptor beta chains presented below share a single source sample, sequenced in a study of T cell responses to AZD1222 COVID-19 vaccine (dated by TCRdb to the early 2020s). Libraries were built with the immunoSEQ multiplex PCR assay. The clones in this table, taken by TCRdb from immuneACCESS, are in-frame only. Not every clone is retained; where verified, under half of the shortfall comes from an unresolved V gene, and the cause of the rest is unknown. This sample gives 100,000 or so clones in total; around 90% of them show up just once. The ten largest clones capture about 2.9% of the sample. Explained via the paper, the time point label denotes: baseline before first vaccination. The material sequenced was peripheral blood, taken on day 0 of AZD1222 vaccination. These TCRs come from an adult in good health.

The rearrangement links TRBV6-5 to TRBJ2-3, with unresolved D. CDR3 size: 14 residues. V lost 6 bases and J 2 bases, leaving 12 bases between the germline ends. Germline V gives CDR1 MNHEY, CDR2 SVGAGI. CDR3 DNA sequence: TGTGCCAGCAGACTCGACTTAACCACAGATACGCAGTATTTT. It specifies CASRLDLTTDTQYF.

J is TRBJ1-1 and V is TRBV2, with D tentatively TRBD1 (6 bases). Trimming took 5 bases from V and 6 from J, leaving 16 bases between them. CDR1 is SNHLY, CDR2 FYNNEI, per germline. The CDR3 is 14 amino acids. CDR3 coding DNA: TGTGCCAGCAGTCCGCTGGCCCACAGGGCTGAAGCTTTCTTT. Its protein product is CASSPLAHRAEAFF.

This chain links TRBV7-9 with TRBJ1-1; weak D call: TRBD1 (5 bases). The CDR3 covers 16 residues. Trimming stripped 1 base from V and 0 bases from J, with 12 bases between. Germline assignment: CDR1 SEHNR and CDR2 FQNEAQ (reference sequence). CDR3 sequence: CASSLGPGRMNTEAFF. CDR3 DNA sequence: TGTGCCAGCAGCTTAGGACCGGGACGGATGAACACTGAAGCTTTCTTT.

This chain connects TRBV29-1 to TRBJ2-1; no reliable D call. Germline V lookup: CDR1 SQVTM, CDR2 ANQGSEA. CDR3 length: 12 amino acids. V dropped 7 bases and J dropped 7 bases, with 14 bases sitting between them. The CDR3 region has the DNA TGCAGCGGGACCGGGTTTGCGAATGAGCAGTTCTTC. It is translated as CSGTGFANEQFF.

J is TRBJ2-7 and V is TRBV6-4, with 8 nucleotides matching TRBD1. This CDR3 has 15 amino acids. Germline assignment: CDR1 MRHNA and CDR2 SNTAGT. Trimming at V came to 0 bases and at J to 1 base, leaving 2 bases not matched to a gene. The DNA of the CDR3 is TGTGCCAGCAGTGACTCGAGACAGGGGTCCTACGAGCAGTACGTC. This sequence encodes CASSDSRQGSYEQYV.

The chain couples TRBV2 to TRBJ2-1, with 9 bases lining up with TRBD2. The CDR3 spans 15 residues. J gave up 0 bases and V 7 bases, and 4 bases lay outside the gene matches. Germline V gene sequence: CDR1 SNHLY, CDR2 FYNNEI. CDR3 in amino acids: CASNTLAGSYNEQFF. The CDR3 coding sequence is TGTGCCAGCAACACACTAGCGGGCTCCTACAATGAGCAGTTCTTC. Combining the CDR3 with reference TRBV2 and TRBJ2-1 gives the whole variable domain EPEVTQTPSHQVTQMGQEVILRCVPISNHLYFYWYRQILGQKVEFLVSFYNNEISEKSEIFDDQFSVERPDGSNFTLKIRSTKLEDSAMYFCASNTLAGSYNEQFFGPGTRLTVL.

This chain uses TRBV19 with TRBJ2-1; no firm D call. This CDR3 is 13 amino acids long. Germline lookup yields CDR1 LNHDA and CDR2 SQIVND (reference sequence). Trimming pared 0 bases from V and 7 bases from J, leaving 7 bases between. The CDR3 reads CASSIDRLNEQFF. For the CDR3, the DNA is TGTGCCAGTAGTATAGATCGGTTGAATGAGCAGTTCTTC.

This chain connects TRBV19 to TRBJ2-5; D perhaps matches TRBD1 (7 bases). Germline V gene lookup returns CDR1 LNHDA and CDR2 SQIVND (reference sequence). The CDR3 consists of 15 residues. V was pared by 2 bases and J by 9 bases, with 19 bases between. This CDR3 reads CASSIRPQGGDPQYF. The DNA of the CDR3 is TGTGCCAGTAGTATAAGGCCCCAGGGGGGCGACCCCCAGTACTTC.

CDR3 nucleotide sequence: TGTGCCAGCAGCTCTAGGACTAGCGGCCAAGAGACCCAGTACTTC. Protein: CASSSRTSGQETQYF. This chain joins TRBV13 and TRBJ2-5; 10 positions agree with TRBD2. This CDR3 contains 15 residues. Germline CDR1 and CDR2: PRHDT and FYEKMQ (reference sequence). Germline trimming cut 4 bases from V and 1 base from J; bases unmatched to any gene: 3.

V is TRBV29-1 and J is TRBJ2-1, with TRBD2 matching 7 bases. Germline CDR1 is SQVTM and CDR2 is ANQGSEA. The CDR3 contains 12 residues. J gave up 6 bases and V 4 bases, and 3 bases lay outside the gene matches. CDR3 bases: TGCAGCGTTGTAAGACTAGCCAATGAGCAGTTCTTC. Translation gives CSVVRLANEQFF.